The 29 T cell receptor beta chains in this list originate from one sample, sequenced in a study of persistence of HIV-infected CD4 T cells. The libraries were made with immunoSEQ version 4 in survey mode. Only in-frame clones appear in the TCRdb table, and some are missing; sequencing was by immunoSEQ multiplex PCR. This table has about 45,000 clones, roughly 92% appearing once. Antigens of these TCRs are unknown. Nonspecific anti-CD3/anti-CD28 bead stimulation represents the broad CD4+ T cell repertoire. Sorting selected CD4+ T cells upregulating both CD40 ligand and CD69. The source material was CD4+ T cells sorted from PBMCs after roughly 19-hour stimulation, sampled from a patient who received antiretroviral therapy. Receptors originate from an adult man with HIV who was CMV-seropositive.

This sequence joins TRBV2 and TRBJ1-1; D perhaps matches TRBD1 (6 bases). Trimming shortened V by 10 bases and J by 2 bases, and 14 bases separated the two germline ends. Germline V gene data show CDR1 as SNHLY and CDR2 as FYNNEI. This CDR3 has 13 residues. The CDR3: CANQMTGNTEAFF. CDR3 in DNA: TGTGCCAACCAAATGACAGGAAACACTGAAGCTTTCTTT. Supplemented by reference TRBV2 and TRBJ1-1, the full variable domain reads EPEVTQTPSHQVTQMGQEVILRCVPISNHLYFYWYRQILGQKVEFLVSFYNNEISEKSEIFDDQFSVERPDGSNFTLKIRSTKLEDSAMYFCANQMTGNTEAFFGQGTRLTVV.

The chain couples TRBV27 to TRBJ2-3; the D gene could be TRBD1 or TRBD2 (5 bases each). CDR1 is MNHEY, CDR2 SMNVEV, per germline (reference sequence). The germline V and J ends were trimmed by 5 bases and 2 bases, with 11 bases remaining between them. The CDR3 is made up of 14 amino acids. For the CDR3, the DNA is TGTGCCAGCAGTCGGGACCGGGCCACAGATACGCAGTATTTT. This sequence encodes CASSRDRATDTQYF.

CDR3 coding DNA: TGTGCCAGCAGCCCCCAAGGGGGGGCAGGCACTGAAGCTTTCTTT. This sequence encodes CASSPQGGAGTEAFF. The chain links TRBV7-3 to TRBJ1-1; tentative D call: TRBD1 (6 bases). Trimming cost V 5 bases and J 4 bases, with 17 bases left between them. This CDR3 region has 15 residues. Germline values: CDR1 SGHTA, CDR2 FQGTGA.

CDR3: CASSPTGTGGGYTF. The CDR3 bases are TGTGCCAGCAGCCCCACTGGGACAGGGGGAGGCTACACCTTC. This chain links TRBV7-8 with TRBJ1-2, with 11 nucleotides matching TRBD1. The V gene's germline CDR1 is SGHVS and CDR2 FQNEAQ. The junction had 7 bases not matched to a gene; V was cut back by 5 bases and J by 8 bases. The CDR3 covers 14 residues. Variable domain in full (rest from reference TRBV7-8 and TRBJ1-2): GAGVSQSPRYKVAKRGQDVALRCDPISGHVSLFWYQQALGQGPEFLTYFQNEAQLDKSGLPSDRFFAERPEGSVSTLKIQRTQQEDSAVYLCASSPTGTGGGYTFGSGTRLTVV.

Only a few counts were recorded for this clone. The chain joins TRBV5-1 to TRBJ1-2; D gene unclear. CDR1 is SGHRS and CDR2 is YFSETQ in the germline V gene. Trimming cost V 0 bases and J 2 bases, with 8 bases left between them. This CDR3 has 14 amino acids. DNA of the CDR3: TGCGCCAGCAGCTTGGGGGCTGTAAACTATGGCTACACCTTC. It yields the protein CASSLGAVNYGYTF.

The V and J genes are TRBV18 and TRBJ2-7; 7 positions agree with TRBD2. The CDR3 runs to 14 residues. V dropped 0 bases and J dropped 4; count of bases not matched to a gene: 3. CDR1 and CDR2 from the germline V gene are KGHSH and LQKENI. Written as DNA, the CDR3 is TGTGCCAGCTCACCACCTAGCGGGTTATACGAGCAGTACTTC. Encoded protein: CASSPPSGLYEQYF.

This chain joins TRBV19 and TRBJ2-3; 10 nucleotides agree with TRBD2. The V segment lost 6 bases and the J segment 6 bases; nucleotides outside the gene matches: 6. CDR1 is LNHDA and CDR2 is SQIVND in the germline V gene (reference sequence). The CDR3 sequence is 14 residues long. CDR3: CASRQRGGGDTQYF. The CDR3 DNA is TGTGCCAGTAGACAGCGGGGGGGCGGGGATACGCAGTATTTT.

This sequence joins TRBV6-5 and TRBJ1-1; weak D call: TRBD1 (6 bases). Trimming cost V 2 bases and J 6 bases, with 16 bases left between them. CDR1 and CDR2 (germline): MNHEY, SVGAGI. CDR3 size: 15 residues. The CDR3 DNA reads TGTGCCAGCAGTTACACAAAAAAGGGGGTTTCTGAAGCTTTCTTT. This encodes CASSYTKKGVSEAFF.

The rearrangement links TRBV19 to TRBJ1-2; D not certain. This CDR3 contains 15 residues. Trimming removed 3 bases from V and 0 bases from J, with 11 bases in between. Germline V CDR1 and CDR2: LNHDA, SQIVND (reference sequence). This CDR3 is CASSMEQISNYGYTF. The CDR3 DNA is TGTGCCAGTAGTATGGAGCAGATCTCTAACTATGGCTACACCTTC.

This chain connects TRBV7-2 to TRBJ1-1; D gene ambiguous. V gave up 1 base and J gave up 2 bases, with 14 bases separating them. Germline loops: CDR1 SGHTA, CDR2 FQGNSA. The CDR3 loop spans 16 amino acids. As DNA, the CDR3 is TGTGCCAGCAGCTTAGTCCCCGGGGTGGGTAACACTGAAGCTTTCTTT. Its translation is CASSLVPGVGNTEAFF.

This sequence joins TRBV12-5 and TRBJ2-3; D is ambiguous. This CDR3 has 13 amino acids. The V and J ends lost 5 bases and 4 bases respectively, with 10 bases between them. The germline CDR1 and CDR2 sequences are LGHNT and FRNRAP. CDR3 loop: CASGPSRADTQYF. CDR3 in DNA: TGTGCTAGTGGTCCTTCTAGGGCAGATACGCAGTATTTT.

The rearrangement links TRBV12-5 to TRBJ2-5, with 8 bases aligning to TRBD1. V lost 2 bases to trimming and J lost 7 bases; unmatched junction nucleotides: 15. In germline, CDR1 is LGHNT, CDR2 FRNRAP. The CDR3 length is 17 residues. CDR3: CASGLPATGVQGMTQYF. CDR3 in DNA: TGTGCTAGTGGTTTGCCCGCGACAGGGGTGCAGGGCATGACCCAGTACTTC.

The chain combines TRBV5-1 with TRBJ1-6; D not resolved. The ends were cut back, 0 bases at V and 7 bases at J, with 2 bases in the middle. Per the germline V gene, CDR1 is SGHRS and CDR2 is YFSETQ. The CDR3 is 12 residues long. The CDR3 nucleotides are TGCGCCAGCAGCTTGGAAAATTCACCCCTCCACTTT. This encodes CASSLENSPLHF. The full variable domain, rest sourced from reference TRBV5-1 and TRBJ1-6, is KAGVTQTPRYLIKTRGQQVTLSCSPISGHRSVSWYQQTPGQGLQFLFEYFSETQRNKGNFPGRFSGRQFSNSRSEMNVSTLELGDSALYLCASSLENSPLHFGNGTRLTVT.

V gene TRBV2 combines with J gene TRBJ2-7; TRBD2 is a possible D gene (5 bases). The CDR3 is made up of 15 amino acids. CDR1 and CDR2 from the germline V gene are SNHLY and FYNNEI. Trimming pared 6 bases from V and 6 bases from J, leaving 21 bases between. This chain's CDR3 is CASSTRKAGGVEQYF. Here the CDR3 DNA reads TGTGCCAGCAGCACCCGTAAGGCGGGTGGAGTCGAGCAGTACTTC.

The chain employs TRBV23-1 and TRBJ1-2; D is possibly TRBD1 (5 bases). TRBV23-1 is marked as an open reading frame, function uncertain. Trimming cost V 0 bases and J 0 bases, with 8 bases left between them. The CDR3 loop spans 15 amino acids. CDR3 residues: CASSQSGQTNYGYTF. In DNA form, the CDR3 reads TGCGCCAGCAGTCAATCGGGGCAGACTAACTATGGCTACACCTTC.

This sequence joins TRBV28 and TRBJ2-7; D is uncertain. CDR1 and CDR2 from the germline V gene are MDHEN and SYDVKM. V lost 4 bases, J lost 2 bases, and 15 bases lay in between. This CDR3 is built from 15 residues. CDR3 in amino acids: CASSSWGSTAYEQYF. The CDR3 bases are TGTGCCAGCAGTTCTTGGGGAAGTACCGCCTACGAGCAGTACTTC. Combining the CDR3 with reference TRBV28 and TRBJ2-7 gives the whole variable domain DVKVTQSSRYLVKRTGEKVFLECVQDMDHENMFWYRQDPGLGLRLIYFSYDVKMKEKGDIPEGYSVSREKKERFSLILESASTNQTSMYLCASSSWGSTAYEQYFGPGTRLTVT.

V gene TRBV9 combines with J gene TRBJ1-1; no clear D gene. CDR3 length: 15 amino acids. The germline V and J ends were trimmed by 4 bases and 3 bases, with 16 bases remaining between them. CDR1 and CDR2 from the germline V gene are SGDLS and YYNGEE. The CDR3 nucleotides are TGTGCCAGCAGCCCCCGTGGCAGCCTCTACACTGAAGCTTTCTTT. This sequence encodes CASSPRGSLYTEAFF.

The chain couples TRBV3-1 (or the pseudogene TRBV3-2) to TRBJ1-1, with 8 bases identical to TRBD1. Germline assignment: CDR1 LGHDT and CDR2 YNNKEL (reference sequence). This CDR3 contains 13 residues. Trimming removed 6 bases from V and 11 bases from J; junction bases left unmatched: 11. The CDR3 protein is CASSLGQGRGAFF. Written as DNA, the CDR3 is TGTGCCAGCAGTCTCGGACAGGGACGAGGGGCTTTCTTT.

This clone was observed a single time. The genes are TRBV11-2 and TRBJ2-3; D remains unclear. Germline V gives CDR1 SGHAT, CDR2 FQNNGV. The CDR3 is 12 amino acids. The V end was cut by 1 base, the J end by 4 bases, with 3 bases between. CDR3 protein: CASSLASDTQYF. The DNA of the CDR3 is TGTGCCAGCAGCTTAGCGTCAGATACGCAGTATTTT.

J is TRBJ2-3 and V is TRBV7-2; 10 bases line up with TRBD2. Trimming took 6 bases from V and 0 from J; bases not matched to a gene: 6. CDR3 length: 16 amino acids. CDR1 is SGHTA and CDR2 is FQGNSA in the germline V gene. The CDR3 is CASSRTSGVSTDTQYF. CDR3 nucleotide sequence: TGTGCCAGCAGTCGTACTAGCGGGGTTAGCACAGATACGCAGTATTTT.

The rearrangement joins TRBV2 to TRBJ1-1; D unresolved. The germline gives CDR1 SNHLY, CDR2 FYNNEI. The CDR3 has 14 residues. V was clipped by 6 bases and J by 0 bases, with 11 bases between them. The CDR3 spells CASSYDILNTEAFF. The CDR3 DNA reads TGTGCCAGCAGCTATGACATATTGAACACTGAAGCTTTCTTT.

The chain uses TRBV11-3 and TRBJ2-1; TRBD2 might be the D (6 bases). This CDR3 has 16 amino acids. Per germline, CDR1 SGHNT and CDR2 YENEEA. Trimming removed 1 base from V and 2 bases from J, with 12 bases in between. CDR3 nucleotides: TGTGCCAGCAGCTTAGGCGGGGAGACGACCTACAATGAGCAGTTCTTC. Its protein is CASSLGGETTYNEQFF.

V is TRBV4-1 and J is TRBJ1-6; 7 bases are shared with TRBD1. With V trimmed by 4 bases and J by 3 bases, 6 bases remained unmatched. CDR1 and CDR2 from the germline V gene are MGHRA and YSYEKL. The CDR3 runs to 16 residues. In DNA form, the CDR3 reads TGCGCCAGCAGCCCGCCCCGGGACAGCTATAATTCACCCCTCCACTTT. Translating gives CASSPPRDSYNSPLHF.

V gene TRBV18 combines with J gene TRBJ2-3; 10 bases line up with TRBD2. Trimming removed 5 bases from V and 0 bases from J; junction bases left unmatched: 5. The CDR3 sequence is 16 residues long. Germline values: CDR1 KGHSH, CDR2 LQKENI. CDR3: CASSSSSGGSTDTQYF. The CDR3 nucleotides are TGTGCCAGCTCATCATCTAGCGGGGGTAGCACAGATACGCAGTATTTT.

The V call is TRBV11-3, the J call TRBJ2-3; D remains ambiguous. This CDR3 region has 13 residues. Germline assignment: CDR1 SGHNT and CDR2 YENEEA. Trimming took off 4 bases at V and 11 bases at J, with 16 bases between the two ends. CDR3 DNA: TGTGCCAGCAGCTCCAACCAGTTAATGAAGCAGTATTTT. Encoded protein: CASSSNQLMKQYF.

This chain joins TRBV19 and TRBJ1-5, with D hard to call. The V end was cut by 0 bases, the J end by 0 bases, with 6 bases between. Germline V lookup: CDR1 LNHDA, CDR2 SQIVND (reference sequence). The CDR3 is 15 residues long. The CDR3 nucleotides read TGTGCCAGTAGTATAGAGGGGTATAGCAATCAGCCCCAGCATTTT. Amino acids: CASSIEGYSNQPQHF.

This sequence joins TRBV5-1 and TRBJ2-2, with 8 bases matching TRBD2. This CDR3 region has 19 residues. The germline CDR1 and CDR2 sequences are SGHRS and YFSETQ. V lost 2 bases, J lost 4 bases, and 16 bases stayed unmatched. The CDR3 here is CASSFYTGGPGFVTGELFF. The CDR3, as DNA: TGCGCCAGCAGCTTTTACACGGGGGGGCCGGGTTTCGTCACCGGGGAGCTGTTTTTT. The full variable domain, with the rest looked up from reference TRBV5-1 and TRBJ2-2, is KAGVTQTPRYLIKTRGQQVTLSCSPISGHRSVSWYQQTPGQGLQFLFEYFSETQRNKGNFPGRFSGRQFSNSRSEMNVSTLELGDSALYLCASSFYTGGPGFVTGELFFGEGSRLTVL.

This sequence joins TRBV18 and TRBJ1-5; a weak D match, TRBD1 (5 bases). V was cut by 6 bases and J by 6 bases, with 24 bases left in between. The CDR3 has 17 amino acids. Looked up from germline, CDR1 is KGHSH and CDR2 is LQKENI. The CDR3 sequence is CASSGSASPRAGQPQHF. CDR3 sequence (DNA): TGTGCCAGCTCGGGGTCCGCGTCTCCCAGGGCGGGTCAGCCCCAGCATTTT.

CDR3 coding DNA: TGTGCCAGCAGTTATGGGGGAGCCTCCTACAATGAGCAGTTCTTC. Residues: CASSYGGASYNEQFF. The chain recombines TRBV6-2 or TRBV6-3 with TRBJ2-1, with D possibly being TRBD1 or TRBD2 (5 bases each). V gave up 3 bases and J gave up 0 bases, with 9 bases separating them. Germline V gene sequence: CDR1 MNHEY, CDR2 SVGEGT. CDR3 length equals 15 residues.